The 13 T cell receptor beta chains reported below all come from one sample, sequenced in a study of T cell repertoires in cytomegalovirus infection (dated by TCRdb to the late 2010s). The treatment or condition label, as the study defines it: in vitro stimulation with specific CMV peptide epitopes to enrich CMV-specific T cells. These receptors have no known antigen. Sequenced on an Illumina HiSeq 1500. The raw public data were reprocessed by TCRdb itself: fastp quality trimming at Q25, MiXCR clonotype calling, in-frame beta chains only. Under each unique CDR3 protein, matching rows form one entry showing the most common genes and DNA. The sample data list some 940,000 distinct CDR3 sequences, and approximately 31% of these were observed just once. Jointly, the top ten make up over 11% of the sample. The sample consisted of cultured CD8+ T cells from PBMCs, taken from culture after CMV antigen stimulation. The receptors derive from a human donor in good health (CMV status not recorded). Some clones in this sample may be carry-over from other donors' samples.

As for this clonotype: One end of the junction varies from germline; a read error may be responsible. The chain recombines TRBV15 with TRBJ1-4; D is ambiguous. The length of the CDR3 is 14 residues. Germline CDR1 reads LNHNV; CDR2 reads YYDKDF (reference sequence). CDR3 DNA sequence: TGTGCCATCAGCCCCCGGGATCCAAATGAAAAACTGTTTTTT. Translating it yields CAISPRDPNEKLFF.

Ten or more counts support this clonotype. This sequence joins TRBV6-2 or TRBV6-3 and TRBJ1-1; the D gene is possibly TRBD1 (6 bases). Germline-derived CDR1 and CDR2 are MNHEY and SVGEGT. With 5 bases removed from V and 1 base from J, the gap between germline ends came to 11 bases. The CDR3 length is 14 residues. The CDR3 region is CASSRQETNTEAFF. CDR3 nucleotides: TGTGCCAGCAGTCGACAGGAAACGAACACTGAAGCTTTCTTT.

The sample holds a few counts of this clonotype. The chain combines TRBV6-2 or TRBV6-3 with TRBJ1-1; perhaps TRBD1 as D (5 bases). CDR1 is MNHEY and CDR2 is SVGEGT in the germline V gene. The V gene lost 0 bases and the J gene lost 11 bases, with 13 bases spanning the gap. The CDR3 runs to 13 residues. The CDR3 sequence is CASSYSARVGAFF. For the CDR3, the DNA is TGTGCCAGCAGTTACTCGGCCAGGGTGGGTGCTTTCTTT.

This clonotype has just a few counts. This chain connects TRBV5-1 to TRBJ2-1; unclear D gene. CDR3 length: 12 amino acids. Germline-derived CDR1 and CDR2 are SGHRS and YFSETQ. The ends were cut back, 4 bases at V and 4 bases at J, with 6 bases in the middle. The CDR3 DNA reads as TGCGCCAGCAGCACCGTTTACAATGAGCAGTTCTTC. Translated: CASSTVYNEQFF.

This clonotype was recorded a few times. The CDR3 bases are TGTGCCAGCACCCAGGGACTAGCGCAGTCGGGTGAGCAGTTCTTC. Protein sequence: CASTQGLAQSGEQFF. The V gene is TRBV6-1, the J gene TRBJ2-1; 10 bases are shared with TRBD2. Per the germline V gene, CDR1 is MNHNS and CDR2 is SASEGT. The CDR3 consists of 15 residues. Germline trimming cut 7 bases from V and 9 bases from J; bases unmatched to any gene: 12.

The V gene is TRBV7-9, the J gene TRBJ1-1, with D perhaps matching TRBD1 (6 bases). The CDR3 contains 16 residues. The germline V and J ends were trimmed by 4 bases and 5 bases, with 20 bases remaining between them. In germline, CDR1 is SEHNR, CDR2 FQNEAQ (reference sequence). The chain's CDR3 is CASSSTGRGGRTEAFF. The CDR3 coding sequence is TGTGCCAGCAGCTCAACCGGAAGGGGGGGTCGGACTGAAGCTTTCTTT.

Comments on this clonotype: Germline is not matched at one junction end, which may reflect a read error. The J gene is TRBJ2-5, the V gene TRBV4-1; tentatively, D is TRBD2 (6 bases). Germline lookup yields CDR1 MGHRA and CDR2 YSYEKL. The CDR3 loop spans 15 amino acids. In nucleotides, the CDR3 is TGTGCCAGCAGCCAATTGAAGGGAGGACAAGAGACCCAGTACTTC. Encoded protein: CASSQLKGGQETQYF.

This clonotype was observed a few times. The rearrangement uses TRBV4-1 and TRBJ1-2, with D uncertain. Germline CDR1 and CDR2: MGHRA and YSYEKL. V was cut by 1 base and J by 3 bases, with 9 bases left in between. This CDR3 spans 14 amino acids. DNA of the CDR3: TGCGCCAGCAGCCAAGTCGCCACCTACTATGGCTACACCTTC. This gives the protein CASSQVATYYGYTF.

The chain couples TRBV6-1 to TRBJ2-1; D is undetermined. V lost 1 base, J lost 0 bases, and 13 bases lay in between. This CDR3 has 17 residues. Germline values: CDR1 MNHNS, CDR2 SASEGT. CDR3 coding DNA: TGTGCCAGCAGTGAAGGACCCCCGCCTACCTCCTACAATGAGCAGTTCTTC. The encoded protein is CASSEGPPPTSYNEQFF.

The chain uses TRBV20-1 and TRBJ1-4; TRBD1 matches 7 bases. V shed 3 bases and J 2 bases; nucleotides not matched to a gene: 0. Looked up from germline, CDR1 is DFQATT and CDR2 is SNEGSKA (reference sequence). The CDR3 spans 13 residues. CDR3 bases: TGCAGTGCTAGGACAGGGACTAATGAAAAACTGTTTTTT. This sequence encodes CSARTGTNEKLFF.

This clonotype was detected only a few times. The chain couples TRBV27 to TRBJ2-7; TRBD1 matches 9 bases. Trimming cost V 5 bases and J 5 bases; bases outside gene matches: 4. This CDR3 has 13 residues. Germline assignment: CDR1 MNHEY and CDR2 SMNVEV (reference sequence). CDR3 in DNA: TGTGCCAGCAGTGTGGGACAGGGTAACGAGCAGTACTTC. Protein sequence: CASSVGQGNEQYF.

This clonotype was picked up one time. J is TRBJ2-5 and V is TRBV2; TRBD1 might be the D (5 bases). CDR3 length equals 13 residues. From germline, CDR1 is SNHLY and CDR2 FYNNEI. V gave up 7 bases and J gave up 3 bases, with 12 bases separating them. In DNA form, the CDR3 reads TGTGCCAGCACCCTACAAGGGGAAGAGACCCAGTACTTC. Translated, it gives CASTLQGEETQYF.

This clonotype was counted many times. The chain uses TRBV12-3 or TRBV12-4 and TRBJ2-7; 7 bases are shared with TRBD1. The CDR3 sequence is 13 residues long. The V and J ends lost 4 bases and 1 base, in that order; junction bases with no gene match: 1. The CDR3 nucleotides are TGTGCCAGCAGTTCGGACAGGTCCTACGAGCAGTACGTC. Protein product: CASSSDRSYEQYV.